The source of this TCR beta chain is a study of shared clonotypes between healthy human individuals. Study as a whole: Donor composition was two women and a few men, aged 18 to 49.

The germline gives CDR1 SQVTM, CDR2 ANQGSEA. This CDR3 spans 13 amino acids. Trimming at V came to 7 bases and at J to 6 bases, leaving 4 bases not matched to a gene. In the case of this clone: Other nucleotide sequences in the sample specify the same CDR3.

Clones were sequenced by immunoSEQ multiplex PCR, and TCRdb holds only the in-frame ones, with some missing. The table includes under 1,100,000 clones, around 76% detected once. Caucasian adults residing in Nashville, Tennessee made up all the donors. The sequencing input was memory CD4+ T cells sorted from blood. Subset defined: CD45RA-negative fraction. J is TRBJ1-6 and V is TRBV29-1; the match to TRBD1 covers 9 bases. The clonotype originates from a man between 18 and 35 years old in good health. The CDR3 coding sequence is TGCAGCGCCCGGACAGGGGCTAATTCACCCCTCCACTTT. Residues: CSARTGANSPLHF.